The 26 T cell receptor beta chains below were found in one sample sequenced in a study of shared clonotypes between healthy human individuals (dated by TCRdb to 2020 to 2022). CD8 naive samples were CD45RO-negative cells positively selected for CCR7, giving a CD45RA+CCR7+ population that excluded TemRA cells. The library was obtained by the immunoSEQ multiplex PCR assay. The table was pulled from immuneACCESS by TCRdb, which kept in-frame rearrangements only. Such tables lose some clones; where checked, under half of the loss comes from unresolved V genes, and the rest has no known cause. The sample table holds hundreds of thousands of clones, of which around 96% were seen once. Less than 0.12% of the sample is taken by the ten largest. Material for sequencing was naive CD8+ T cells sorted from blood. Reading the label with the study, this specimen's cell subset or site is: CD45RA+CCR7+. The receptors were gathered from a woman aged 25 to 39 in good health.

This clone came up a few times. The J gene is TRBJ2-7, the V gene TRBV10-1; D unresolved. V was cut by 3 bases and J by 5 bases, with 5 bases left in between. Germline values: CDR1 WNHNN, CDR2 SYGVQD (reference sequence). The CDR3 loop spans 11 amino acids. CDR3 region: CASSDGHEQYF. CDR3 nucleotides: TGCGCCAGCAGTGACGGACACGAGCAGTACTTC.

The chain uses TRBV28 and TRBJ1-3; no clear D gene. CDR1 and CDR2 from the germline V gene are MDHEN and SYDVKM. The CDR3 length is 13 residues. Trimming stripped 5 bases from V and 0 bases from J, with 5 bases between. CDR3 bases: TGTGCCAGCAGTGAAACCTCTGGAAACACCATATATTTT. It codes for CASSETSGNTIYF. Full variable domain (missing parts from reference TRBV28 and TRBJ1-3): DVKVTQSSRYLVKRTGEKVFLECVQDMDHENMFWYRQDPGLGLRLIYFSYDVKMKEKGDIPEGYSVSREKKERFSLILESASTNQTSMYLCASSETSGNTIYFGEGSWLTVV.

J is TRBJ2-3 and V is TRBV5-4; D not certain. Germline V gene data show CDR1 as SGHNT and CDR2 as YYREEE (reference sequence). V shed 7 bases and J shed 6 bases, with 9 bases lying between them. This CDR3 contains 11 residues. CDR3 sequence reads: CASSSMDTQYF. The CDR3 bases are TGTGCCAGCTCTTCAATGGATACGCAGTATTTT.

The CDR3 loop reads CASSQEGQGKPGNTEAFF. The CDR3 DNA sequence: TGTGCCAGCAGCCAAGAGGGTCAGGGAAAACCTGGGAACACTGAAGCTTTCTTT. The genes are TRBV14 and TRBJ1-1; D may be TRBD1 (5 bases). CDR3 size: 18 residues. Germline CDR1 reads SGHDN; CDR2 reads FVKESK. Trimming removed 0 bases from V and 1 base from J, with 18 bases in between.

Concerning this clone itself: One junction end does not reproduce the germline sequence, and a read error may be involved. The rearrangement links TRBV28 to TRBJ1-6; TRBD1 agrees at 8 bases. The CDR3 is 13 amino acids. Germline values: CDR1 MDHEN, CDR2 SYDVKM. The CDR3, as DNA: TGTGCCAGCAGTCCTGAACACGACAGGGGAAAGAACTTT. Translated: CASSPEHDRGKNF.

The chain joins TRBV4-1 to TRBJ1-3, with 8 bases fitting TRBD1. The CDR3 is made up of 17 amino acids. V was pared by 4 bases and J by 4 bases, with 12 bases of the junction left unmatched. Germline V CDR1 and CDR2: MGHRA, YSYEKL. CDR3 sequence: CASSRGQGGLLGNTIYF. The CDR3 DNA reads TGCGCCAGCAGCCGAGGACAGGGCGGTCTGTTAGGAAACACCATATATTTT.

In this sample, this clone turned up once. The CDR3: CASSATPGAGQSPYNEQFF. DNA for the CDR3: TGTGCCAGCAGCGCAACCCCCGGCGCGGGCCAGTCCCCTTACAATGAGCAGTTCTTC. The chain combines TRBV7-8 with TRBJ2-1, with D possibly TRBD2 on 5 matching bases. The germline V gene encodes CDR1 SGHVS and CDR2 FQNEAQ. Trimming removed 5 bases at V and 4 bases at J, with 27 bases between. This CDR3 spans 19 amino acids.

CDR3 in amino acids: CASSLDPGARHNEQFF. CDR3 sequence (DNA): TGTGCCAGCAGCTTAGATCCCGGGGCCCGCCACAATGAGCAGTTCTTC. The chain recombines TRBV11-2 with TRBJ2-1; perhaps D is TRBD1 or TRBD2 (5 bases each). Germline V gene sequence: CDR1 SGHAT, CDR2 FQNNGV. The CDR3 covers 16 residues. V lost 0 bases and J 5 bases, leaving 14 bases between the germline ends.

The chain uses TRBV7-9 and TRBJ2-7; a possible D gene is TRBD2 (5 bases). V was cut by 3 bases and J by 6 bases, with 12 bases left in between. The CDR3 has 13 amino acids. From germline, CDR1 is SEHNR and CDR2 FQNEAQ (reference sequence). The CDR3 DNA follows: TGTGCCAGCAGCTTCAGTGAGGGCGCCGAGCAGTACTTC. Its translation is CASSFSEGAEQYF.

The V call is TRBV5-1, the J call TRBJ1-3, with no clear D. This CDR3 spans 15 amino acids. Germline CDR1 and CDR2: SGHRS and YFSETQ. The V and J ends lost 4 bases and 0 bases respectively, with 11 bases between them. The CDR3 loop reads CASSRSESSGNTIYF. The DNA of the CDR3 is TGCGCCAGCAGCCGAAGCGAGAGCTCTGGAAACACCATATATTTT.

The CDR3 DNA is TGTGCCAGCAGCGTCGGGACAGGGGGTACGAATGAGCAGTTCTTC. Translating gives CASSVGTGGTNEQFF. The chain carries TRBV7-6 and TRBJ2-1; 11 bases agree with TRBD1. This CDR3 has 15 amino acids. Unmatched junction bases numbered 7, after V lost 5 bases and J lost 7 bases. From germline, CDR1 is SGHVS and CDR2 FNYEAQ.

The chain uses TRBV2 and TRBJ2-1, with 8 bases that match TRBD2. CDR3 length equals 16 residues. V shed 5 bases and J 3 bases; nucleotides not matched to a gene: 9. Germline-derived CDR1 and CDR2 are SNHLY and FYNNEI. CDR3 in amino acids: CASSPAGEEVYNEQFF. For the CDR3, the DNA is TGTGCCAGCAGTCCAGCGGGAGAGGAGGTCTACAATGAGCAGTTCTTC.

This chain connects TRBV27 to TRBJ2-7; TRBD1 matches at 9 bases. Looked up from germline, CDR1 is MNHEY and CDR2 is SMNVEV (reference sequence). Unmatched junction bases numbered 15, after V lost 7 bases and J lost 5 bases. The CDR3 loop spans 16 amino acids. The CDR3 reads CASTLAPGTGSHEQYF. CDR3 DNA sequence: TGTGCCAGCACCCTTGCCCCCGGGACAGGGTCCCACGAGCAGTACTTC.

The chain uses TRBV6-5 and TRBJ2-5; possible D gene TRBD2, 6 bases. V lost 2 bases, J lost 5 bases, and 15 bases lay in between. Germline CDR1 reads MNHEY; CDR2 reads SVGAGI. The CDR3 totals 15 residues. CDR3 loop: CASSYGPAGGETQYF. The CDR3 nucleotides read TGTGCCAGCAGTTACGGGCCGGCCGGAGGGGAGACCCAGTACTTC.

This chain uses TRBV29-1 with TRBJ1-1, with a possible D match to TRBD1 (5 bases). The CDR3 has 13 residues. The V end lost 6 bases, the J end lost 1 base, and 12 bases lay between the germline ends. In germline, CDR1 is SQVTM, CDR2 ANQGSEA. The CDR3 nucleotides are TGCAGCGTGGACATTTCATCGAACACTGAAGCTTTCTTT. It codes for CSVDISSNTEAFF.

The V gene is TRBV25-1, the J gene TRBJ1-1; no clear D gene. The CDR3 has 11 residues. V gave up 4 bases and J gave up 3 bases, with 3 bases separating them. The germline V gene encodes CDR1 MGHDK and CDR2 SYGVNS. CDR3 protein: CASSVHTEAFF. The CDR3 region has the DNA TGTGCCAGCAGTGTACACACTGAAGCTTTCTTT.

CDR3 in amino acids: CASSGVAGTSFYNEQFF. DNA of the CDR3: TGTGCCAGCAGTGGGGTTGCCGGGACTAGCTTCTACAATGAGCAGTTCTTC. The chain carries TRBV27 and TRBJ2-1; TRBD2 matches at 9 bases. CDR1 is MNHEY, CDR2 SMNVEV, per germline (reference sequence). J lost 3 bases, V lost 5 bases, and 11 bases had no gene match. CDR3 length equals 17 residues.

The J gene is TRBJ1-2, the V gene TRBV7-8; D possibly corresponds to TRBD1 (6 bases). The V gene lost 4 bases and the J gene lost 8 bases, with 14 bases spanning the gap. This CDR3 contains 13 residues. Germline CDR1 SGHVS, CDR2 FQNEAQ. The CDR3 DNA is TGTGCCAGCAGCTCCCTACAGGGCGGGGGCTACACCTTC. It is translated as CASSSLQGGGYTF.

The chain couples TRBV20-1 to TRBJ1-2; no clear D gene. CDR1 and CDR2 (germline): DFQATT, SNEGSKA (reference sequence). The CDR3 loop spans 11 amino acids. The germline V and J ends were trimmed by 6 bases and 3 bases, with 8 bases remaining between them. The CDR3 DNA is TGCAGTGCCGAGGTGGACTATGGCTACACCTTC. Encoded protein: CSAEVDYGYTF.

This clone is a singleton in its sample. The CDR3 DNA follows: TGTGCCAGCAGTTTCCGTGGAGCCGTGGCTGGAAACACCATATATTTT. It encodes CASSFRGAVAGNTIYF. The rearrangement uses TRBV28 and TRBJ1-3; the D is unclear. Between the trimmed V and J ends, which lost 3 bases and 2 bases, there was a span of 14 bases. There are 16 residues in the CDR3. Germline V gene data show CDR1 as MDHEN and CDR2 as SYDVKM.

This chain links TRBV16 with TRBJ1-1; D not resolved. V lost 5 bases to trimming and J lost 5 bases, with 9 bases between them. This CDR3 region has 12 residues. CDR1 is KGHSY and CDR2 is FQNENV in the germline V gene. The CDR3 DNA follows: TGTGCCAGCAGCGAACAGATAACTGAAGCTTTCTTT. Translated, it gives CASSEQITEAFF.

This chain links TRBV11-2 with TRBJ2-5; TRBD2 aligns across 14 bases. The V segment lost 5 bases and the J segment 5 bases; nucleotides outside the gene matches: 4. In germline, CDR1 is SGHAT, CDR2 FQNNGV. The length of the CDR3 is 15 residues. CDR3 sequence reads: CASSTGLAGAETQYF. The CDR3 nucleotides read TGTGCCAGCAGCACGGGACTAGCGGGAGCGGAGACCCAGTACTTC.

The rearrangement joins TRBV6-5 to TRBJ2-7, with D perhaps TRBD1 or TRBD2 (5 bases each). Between the trimmed V and J ends, which lost 2 bases and 3 bases, there was a span of 14 bases. CDR3 length: 15 amino acids. CDR1 and CDR2 (germline): MNHEY, SVGAGI. The CDR3 DNA is TGTGCCAGCAGTTACGGGGTAGTTGGGGGCTACGAGCAGTACTTC. Translation: CASSYGVVGGYEQYF.

Concerning this clone itself: Other DNA sequences in this sample translate to the same CDR3. The chain links TRBV27 to TRBJ2-1, with TRBD2 identical over 7 bases. This CDR3 is built from 15 residues. J was trimmed by 0 bases and V by 2 bases; bases with no gene match: 1. The germline V gene has CDR1 MNHEY and CDR2 SMNVEV (reference sequence). CDR3: CASSLAGVSYNEQFF. The CDR3, as DNA: TGTGCCAGCAGTTTAGCGGGAGTCTCCTACAATGAGCAGTTCTTC.

This clone has only one observation. The V gene is TRBV6-4, the J gene TRBJ2-1; D perhaps matches TRBD2 (5 bases). Germline V CDR1 and CDR2: MRHNA, SNTAGT. The length of the CDR3 is 14 residues. Trimming cost V 4 bases and J 10 bases, with 17 bases left between them. As DNA, the CDR3 is TGTGCCAGCAGTGTTTCGGGATATGAGGTAGAGCAGTTCTTC. This sequence encodes CASSVSGYEVEQFF.

J is TRBJ1-4 and V is TRBV25-1; D unclear. The germline V gene encodes CDR1 MGHDK and CDR2 SYGVNS. The CDR3 runs 13 residues. V was cut by 4 bases and J by 7 bases, with 10 bases left in between. CDR3 nucleotide sequence: TGTGCCAGCAGTGCAGTGGGGTCTGAAAAACTGTTTTTT. It is translated as CASSAVGSEKLFF. Variable domain in full (rest from reference TRBV25-1 and TRBJ1-4): EADIYQTPRYLVIGTGKKITLECSQTMGHDKMYWYQQDPGMELHLIHYSYGVNSTEKGDLSSESTVSRIRTEHFPLTLESARPSHTSQYLCASSAVGSEKLFFGSGTQLSVL.